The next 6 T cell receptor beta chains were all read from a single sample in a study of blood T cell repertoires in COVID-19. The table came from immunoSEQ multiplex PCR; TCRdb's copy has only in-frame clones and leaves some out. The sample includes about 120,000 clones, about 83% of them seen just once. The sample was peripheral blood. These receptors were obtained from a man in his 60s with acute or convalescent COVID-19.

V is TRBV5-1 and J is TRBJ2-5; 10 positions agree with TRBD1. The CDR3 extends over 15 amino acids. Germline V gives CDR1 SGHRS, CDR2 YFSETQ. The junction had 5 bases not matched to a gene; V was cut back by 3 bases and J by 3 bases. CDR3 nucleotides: TGCGCCAGCAGCTCGACCGGGACAGGGGAAGAGACCCAGTACTTC. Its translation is CASSSTGTGEETQYF. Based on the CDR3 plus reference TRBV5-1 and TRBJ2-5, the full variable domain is KAGVTQTPRYLIKTRGQQVTLSCSPISGHRSVSWYQQTPGQGLQFLFEYFSETQRNKGNFPGRFSGRQFSNSRSEMNVSTLELGDSALYLCASSSTGTGEETQYFGPGTRLLVL.

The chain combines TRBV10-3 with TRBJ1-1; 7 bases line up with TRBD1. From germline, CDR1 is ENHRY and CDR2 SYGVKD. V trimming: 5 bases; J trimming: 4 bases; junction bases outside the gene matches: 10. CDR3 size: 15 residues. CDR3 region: CAISKTTAGGTEAFF. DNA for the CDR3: TGTGCCATCAGTAAGACAACCGCAGGGGGCACTGAAGCTTTCTTT.

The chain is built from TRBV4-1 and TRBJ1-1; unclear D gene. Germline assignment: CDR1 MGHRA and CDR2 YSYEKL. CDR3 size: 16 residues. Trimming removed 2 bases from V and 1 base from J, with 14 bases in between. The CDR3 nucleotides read TGCGCCAGCAGCCAATCCCCCCTACAGAGGAACACTGAAGCTTTCTTT. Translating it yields CASSQSPLQRNTEAFF.

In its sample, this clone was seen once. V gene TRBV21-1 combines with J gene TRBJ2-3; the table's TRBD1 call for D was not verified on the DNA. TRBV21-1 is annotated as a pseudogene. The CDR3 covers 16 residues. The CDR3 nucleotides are TGTGCCAGCAGCAAAGACTTCGACAGGAAAAGAGATACGCAGTATTTT. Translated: CASSKDFDRKRDTQYF.

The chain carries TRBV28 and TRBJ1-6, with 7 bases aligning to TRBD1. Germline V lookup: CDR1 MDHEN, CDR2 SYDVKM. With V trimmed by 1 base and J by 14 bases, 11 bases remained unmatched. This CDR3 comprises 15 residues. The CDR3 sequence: CASSLFRQGGQTLHF. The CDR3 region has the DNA TGTGCCAGCAGTTTATTTCGGCAGGGGGGTCAAACCCTCCACTTT.

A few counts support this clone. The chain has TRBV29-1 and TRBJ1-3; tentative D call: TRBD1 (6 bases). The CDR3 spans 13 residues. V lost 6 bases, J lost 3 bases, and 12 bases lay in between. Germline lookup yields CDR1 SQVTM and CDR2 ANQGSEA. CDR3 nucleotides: TGCAGCGTCCGTACAGGGAATGGAAACACCATATATTTT. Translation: CSVRTGNGNTIYF.